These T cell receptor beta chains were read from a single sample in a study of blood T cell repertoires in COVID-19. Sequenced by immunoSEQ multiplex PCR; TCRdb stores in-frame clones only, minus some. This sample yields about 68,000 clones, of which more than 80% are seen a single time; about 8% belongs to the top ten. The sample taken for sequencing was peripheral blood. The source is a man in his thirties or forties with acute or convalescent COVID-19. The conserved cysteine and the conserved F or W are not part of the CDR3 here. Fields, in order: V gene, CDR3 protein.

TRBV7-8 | ASSPDRGRRSPLH
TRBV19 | ASSILAGGSYEQY
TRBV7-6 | ASSGPGALH
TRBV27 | ASSPTPQLAGLYEQY
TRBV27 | ASSGQGGETQY
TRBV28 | ASSLPGTGSYEQY
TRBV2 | ASRGAGGSNDRIYNEQF
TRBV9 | ASSGSYREGTDGYT
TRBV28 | ASFSGTSGYEQY
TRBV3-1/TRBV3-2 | ASSQERTWFSEQF
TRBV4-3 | ASSQAEAGELF
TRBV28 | ASSLFGTSGTPNTGELF
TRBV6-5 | ASRTSGRAYEQY
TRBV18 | ASSPPAGVIY
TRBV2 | ASSTFSSGRITDTQY
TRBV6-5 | ASSYSREANYGYT
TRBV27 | ASSPYRGQGQPQH
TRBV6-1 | ASSEHSNEAF
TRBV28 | ASSLPNTEAF
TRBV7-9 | ASSSDRWNYEQY
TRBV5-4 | ASSTAGGPRTGELF
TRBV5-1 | ASSEAGGWETQY
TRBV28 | ASSPRGKLIAGGLLDTQY
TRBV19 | ASSFSGAKNIQY
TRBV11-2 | ASKWGVGGTNEKLF
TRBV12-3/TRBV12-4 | ASTRDRGYGYT
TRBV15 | ATSRTSGFEQF
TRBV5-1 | ASSLKYRDFGRSGNTIY
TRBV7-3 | ASSLTVGQGATDTQY
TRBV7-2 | ASSIAGGPSSYNEQF
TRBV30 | AWSVMSGGNQPQH
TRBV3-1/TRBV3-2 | ATTFGLAGYNEQF
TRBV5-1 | ASSSGLAGAGVYEQY
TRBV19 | ASSIDPSGTGELF
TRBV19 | ASSIGRQGNMNTEAF
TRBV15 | ATSRGGSADTQY
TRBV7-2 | ASNSWESRSSPLH
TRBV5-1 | ASSFRGGNEQF
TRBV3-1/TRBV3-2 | ASSPSGLAGLNEQF
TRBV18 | ASSPQTEMNTEAF
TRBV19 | ASSFRGFNTEAF
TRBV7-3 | ASSLGLESIQY
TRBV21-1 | ASSTRGGEPNSPLH
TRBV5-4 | ASSLALRRPNVLT
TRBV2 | ASSPSFVVAGNTIY
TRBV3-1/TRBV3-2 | ASSTQGAPGQPQH
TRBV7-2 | ASSLSTSGYSNTGELF
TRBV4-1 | ASSPWGGRGNTQY
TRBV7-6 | ASSLGRSGETGELF
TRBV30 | AWSVGGGARQQY
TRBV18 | ASSPPSGIRETQY
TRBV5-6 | ASSLLDYNEQF
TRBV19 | ASSFIQGTGYGYT
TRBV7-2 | ASSPTSGTADTQY
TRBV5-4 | ASSPGRGSYEQY